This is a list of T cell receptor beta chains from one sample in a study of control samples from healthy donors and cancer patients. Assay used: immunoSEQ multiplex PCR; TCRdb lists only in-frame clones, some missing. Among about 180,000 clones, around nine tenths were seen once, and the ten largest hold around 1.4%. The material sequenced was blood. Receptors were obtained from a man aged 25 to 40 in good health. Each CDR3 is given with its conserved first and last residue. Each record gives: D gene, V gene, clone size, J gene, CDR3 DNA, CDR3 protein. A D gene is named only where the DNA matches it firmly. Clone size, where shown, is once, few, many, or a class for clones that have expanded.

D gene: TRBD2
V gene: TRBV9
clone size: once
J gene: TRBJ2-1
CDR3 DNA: TGTGCCAGCAGCGGCCGATTGGGACTACCCAGCTCCTACAATGAGCAGTTCTTC
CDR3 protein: CASSGRLGLPSSYNEQFF

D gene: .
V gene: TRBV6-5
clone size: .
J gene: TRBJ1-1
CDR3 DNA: TGTGCCAGCAATAGCGGCCGGCGGACTGAAGCTTTCTTT
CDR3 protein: CASNSGRRTEAFF

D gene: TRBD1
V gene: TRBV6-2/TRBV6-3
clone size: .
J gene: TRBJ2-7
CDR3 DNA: TGTGCCAGCAGTCGCCGACAGGGAACCTACGAGCAGTACTTC
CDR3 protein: CASSRRQGTYEQYF

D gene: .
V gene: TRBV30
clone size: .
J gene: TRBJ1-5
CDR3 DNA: TGTGCCTGGAGTCCCGACATATTCCTAAATCAGCCCCAGCATTTT
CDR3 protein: CAWSPDIFLNQPQHF

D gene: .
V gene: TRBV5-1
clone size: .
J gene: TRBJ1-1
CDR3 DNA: TGCGCCAGCAGCTCAGGGGTCAACACTGAAGCTTTCTTT
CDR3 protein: CASSSGVNTEAFF

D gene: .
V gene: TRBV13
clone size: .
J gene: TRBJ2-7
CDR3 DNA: TGTGCCAGCAGTTCACAGATATCCTACGAGCAGTACTTC
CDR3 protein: CASSSQISYEQYF

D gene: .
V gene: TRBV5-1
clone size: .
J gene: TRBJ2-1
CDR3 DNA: TGCGCCAGCAGCTATCGGACTACCAACAATGAGCAGTTCTTC
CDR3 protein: CASSYRTTNNEQFF

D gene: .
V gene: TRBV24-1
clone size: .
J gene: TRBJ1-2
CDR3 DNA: TGTGCCACCAGTGACAATAAACAGGGAAACTATGGCTACACCTTC
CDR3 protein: CATSDNKQGNYGYTF

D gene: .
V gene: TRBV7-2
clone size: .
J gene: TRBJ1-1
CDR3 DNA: TGTGCCAGCGGCGGGGGATCTAGGACTGAAGCTTTCTTT
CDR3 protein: CASGGGSRTEAFF

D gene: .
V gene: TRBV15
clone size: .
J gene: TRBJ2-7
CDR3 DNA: TGTGCCACCAGCAGAGGATTTGGCGAGCAGTACTTC
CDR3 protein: CATSRGFGEQYF

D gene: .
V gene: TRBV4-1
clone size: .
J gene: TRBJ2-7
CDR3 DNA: TGCGCCAGCAGCCAAGAGGGCTACGAGCAGTACTTC
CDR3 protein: CASSQEGYEQYF

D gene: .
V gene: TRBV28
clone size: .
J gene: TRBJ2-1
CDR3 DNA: TGTGCCAGCAGTTCCAGGGGATCCTACAATGAGCAGTTCTTC
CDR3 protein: CASSSRGSYNEQFF

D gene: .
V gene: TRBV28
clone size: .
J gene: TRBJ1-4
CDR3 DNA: TGTGCCAGCAGTTCTTATAGTCAAGGCGCGGCTAATGAAAAACTGTTTTTT
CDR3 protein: CASSSYSQGAANEKLFF

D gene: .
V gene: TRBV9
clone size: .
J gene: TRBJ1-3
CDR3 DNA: TGTGCCAGCAGCGTAGCTGGAAACACCATATATTTT
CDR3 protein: CASSVAGNTIYF

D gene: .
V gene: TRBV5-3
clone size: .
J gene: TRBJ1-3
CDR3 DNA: TGTGCCAGAAGCGCCCCCCGTAAGACTGGGGGAAACACCATATATTTT
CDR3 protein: CARSAPRKTGGNTIYF

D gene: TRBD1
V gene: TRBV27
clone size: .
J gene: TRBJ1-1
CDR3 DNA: TGTGCCAGCAGTTCACAGGGGAATGTCGCTGAAGCTTTCTTT
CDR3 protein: CASSSQGNVAEAFF

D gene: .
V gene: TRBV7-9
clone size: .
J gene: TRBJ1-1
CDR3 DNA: TGTGCCAGCAGCTTAGGAAGCACTGAAGCTTTCTTT
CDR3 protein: CASSLGSTEAFF

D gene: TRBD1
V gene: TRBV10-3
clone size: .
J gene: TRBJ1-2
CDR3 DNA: TGTGCCACTACGACAGGGGAGGGGGGCTACACCTTC
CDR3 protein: CATTTGEGGYTF

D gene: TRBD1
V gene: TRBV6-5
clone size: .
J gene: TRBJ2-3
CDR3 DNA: TGTGCCAGCAGGATAGACAGGGGCCGAGATACGCAGTATTTT
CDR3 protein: CASRIDRGRDTQYF

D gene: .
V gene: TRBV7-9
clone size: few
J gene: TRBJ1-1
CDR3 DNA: TGTGCCAGCAACAATATGAACACTGAAGCTTTCTTT
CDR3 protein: CASNNMNTEAFF

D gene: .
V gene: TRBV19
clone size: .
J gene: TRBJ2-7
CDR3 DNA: TGTGCCAGTAGTATAGGCGGTTCCTACGAGCAGTACTTC
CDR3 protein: CASSIGGSYEQYF

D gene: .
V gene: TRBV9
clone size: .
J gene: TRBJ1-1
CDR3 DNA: TGTGCCAGCAGCGAAGGGGCGACGAACACTGAAGCTTTCTTT
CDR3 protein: CASSEGATNTEAFF

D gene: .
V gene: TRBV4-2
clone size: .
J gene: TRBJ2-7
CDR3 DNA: TGTGCCAGCAGCCTCCCCGGGGAAGGCTACGAGCAGTACTTC
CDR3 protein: CASSLPGEGYEQYF

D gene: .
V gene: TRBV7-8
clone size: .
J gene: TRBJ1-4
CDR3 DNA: TGTGCCAGCAGCGGACGATACAGAAATGAAAAACTGTTTTTT
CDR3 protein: CASSGRYRNEKLFF

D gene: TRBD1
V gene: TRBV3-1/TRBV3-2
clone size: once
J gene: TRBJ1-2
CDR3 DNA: TGTGCCAGCAGCCAAATGGACAGCACAGGGGGCAGAAGTGGCTACACCTTC
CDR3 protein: CASSQMDSTGGRSGYTF

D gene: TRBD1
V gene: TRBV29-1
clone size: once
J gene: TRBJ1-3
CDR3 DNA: TGCAGCGGCCTGACAGGGACTGGAAACACCATATATTTT
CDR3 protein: CSGLTGTGNTIYF

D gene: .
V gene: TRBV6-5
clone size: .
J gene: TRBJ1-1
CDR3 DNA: TGTGCCAGCAGTTACCTCAGTGGGGACACTGAAGCTTTCTTT
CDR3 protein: CASSYLSGDTEAFF

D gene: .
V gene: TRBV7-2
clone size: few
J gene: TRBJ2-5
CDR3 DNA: TGTGCCAGCAGCTCAAAGCCTCAAGAGACCCAGTACTTC
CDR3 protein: CASSSKPQETQYF

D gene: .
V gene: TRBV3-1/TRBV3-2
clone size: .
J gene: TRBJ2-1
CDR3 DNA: TGTGCCAGCAGCCGAAGGTGGGATTACAATGAGCAGTTCTTC
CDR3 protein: CASSRRWDYNEQFF

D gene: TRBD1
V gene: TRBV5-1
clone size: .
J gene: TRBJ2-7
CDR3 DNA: TGCGCCAGCAGTGGGACAGGGGCCGAGCAGTACTTC
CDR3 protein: CASSGTGAEQYF

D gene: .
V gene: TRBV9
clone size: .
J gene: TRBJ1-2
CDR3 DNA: TGTGCCAGCAGCGTATCGCCCGACTATGGCTACACCTTC
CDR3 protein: CASSVSPDYGYTF

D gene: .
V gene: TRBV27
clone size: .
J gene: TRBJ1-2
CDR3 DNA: TGTGCCAGTCGCCCTCCGGGAAGAGGAGGCTACACCTTC
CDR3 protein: CASRPPGRGGYTF

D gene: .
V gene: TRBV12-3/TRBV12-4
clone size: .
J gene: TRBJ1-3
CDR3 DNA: TGTGCCAGCAGTTTATTCCCTCTAAACACCATATATTTT
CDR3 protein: CASSLFPLNTIYF

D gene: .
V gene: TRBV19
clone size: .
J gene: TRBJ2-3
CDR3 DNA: TGTGCCAGTAGTAAAGACAGCCCGAGGAGCACAGATACGCAGTATTTT
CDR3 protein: CASSKDSPRSTDTQYF

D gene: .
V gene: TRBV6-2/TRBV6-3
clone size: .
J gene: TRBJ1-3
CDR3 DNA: TGTGCCAGCAGTTACATCCGACGGGGAAGCTCTGGAAACACCATATATTTT
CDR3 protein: CASSYIRRGSSGNTIYF

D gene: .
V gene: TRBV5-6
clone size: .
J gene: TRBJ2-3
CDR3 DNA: TGTGCCAGCAGCTTAAACAGCGTGGATACGCAGTATTTT
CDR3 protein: CASSLNSVDTQYF

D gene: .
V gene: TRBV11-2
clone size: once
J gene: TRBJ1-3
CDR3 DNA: TGTGCCAGCAGCTTAGAATACACCATATATTTT
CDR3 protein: CASSLEYTIYF

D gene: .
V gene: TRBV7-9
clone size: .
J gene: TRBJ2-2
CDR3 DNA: TGTGCCAGCAGCGCCTTGATCACCGGGGAGCTGTTTTTT
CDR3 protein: CASSALITGELFF

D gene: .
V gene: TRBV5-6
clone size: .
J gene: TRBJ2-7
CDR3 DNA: TGTGCCAGCAGCTTGAGGAGCTCCTACGAGCAGTACTTC
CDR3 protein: CASSLRSSYEQYF

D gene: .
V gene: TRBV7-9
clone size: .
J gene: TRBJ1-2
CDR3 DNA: TGTGCCAGCAGCTCGTGGACGTTAGCTAACTATGGCTACACCTTC
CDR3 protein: CASSSWTLANYGYTF

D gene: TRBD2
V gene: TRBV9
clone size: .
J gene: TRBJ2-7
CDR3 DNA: TGTGCCAGCAGCGTAGACGGGGGGAGCTCCTACGAGCAGTACTTC
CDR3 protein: CASSVDGGSSYEQYF

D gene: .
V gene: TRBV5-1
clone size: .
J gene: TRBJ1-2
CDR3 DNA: TGCGCCAGCAGCTTGGGGGGATCCGGGGACTATGGCTACACCTTC
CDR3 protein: CASSLGGSGDYGYTF

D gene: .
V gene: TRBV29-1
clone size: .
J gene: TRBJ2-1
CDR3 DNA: TGCAGCGGGGCCGGGAGCTCCTACAATGAGCAGTTCTTC
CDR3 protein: CSGAGSSYNEQFF

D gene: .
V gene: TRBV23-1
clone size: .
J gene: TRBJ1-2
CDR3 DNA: TGCGCCAGCAGTCAATCCTCCCAGAACGTCTATGGCTACACCTTC
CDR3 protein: CASSQSSQNVYGYTF

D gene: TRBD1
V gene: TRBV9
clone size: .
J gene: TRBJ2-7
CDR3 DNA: TGTGCCAGCAGCGTAGCACTGGACAGGGTGAGCGAGCAGTACTTC
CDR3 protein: CASSVALDRVSEQYF